This record covers a single T cell receptor (beta chain). Its antigen is unknown. The record originates from a study of cytomegalovirus exposure and HLA in healthy donors. Study results and caveats: The study designated 150 or so TCR beta chains cytomegalovirus-associated. Reports showed the classifier diagnosing cytomegalovirus status with high specificity and sensitivity.

Among the roughly 120 subjects of the validation cohort, separate from the roughly 700-subject first cohort, were the donors. V was shortened by 3 bases and J by 0 bases, with 9 bases between the two germline ends. Germline V gene lookup returns CDR1 MNHEY and CDR2 SMNVEV (reference sequence). The CDR3 totals 14 residues. TCRdb's table, derived via immunoSEQ multiplex PCR, lists solely in-frame clones and lacks some. This table holds 150,000 or so clones, 89% found once. Sequencing was carried out using PBMCs. The receptor was isolated from a woman younger than 35 in good health and CMV-seropositive. The genes are TRBV27 and TRBJ2-7; D might be TRBD2 (6 bases). CDR3 sequence reads: CASSFREDSYEQYF. The DNA of the CDR3 is TGTGCCAGCAGTTTTAGGGAGGACTCCTACGAGCAGTACTTC.